This T cell receptor beta chain stems from a study of tumor and adjacent non-tumor tissue in lung cancer. RNA was extracted from bulk tissue without any cell sorting. Overall study results and limits: Shorter survival was associated with higher TCR diversity in tumors.

Points on this clonotype: Its antigen remains unidentified. A read error may produce the germline difference seen at one junction end.

A modified ARM-PCR protocol with three rounds of nested PCR amplified TCRbeta. Each CDR3 protein gets one entry after TCRdb re-called the multiplex PCR reads with MiXCR. The sample consists of approximately 70,000 distinct CDR3 sequences, about 80% of them appearing once. Germline CDR1 and CDR2: SQVTM and ANQGSEA. The CDR3 spans 13 residues. V usage is TRBV29-1 and J usage is TRBJ2-2; TRBD1 or TRBD2 may be the D gene (6 bases each). This sequence originates from a man aged 55 to 70 with non-small cell lung cancer. Input material: lung tumor tissue. In nucleotides, the CDR3 is TGCAGCGCGGAGGGGGATAACACCGGGGAGCTAGTTTTT. This sequence encodes CSAEGDNTGELVF.